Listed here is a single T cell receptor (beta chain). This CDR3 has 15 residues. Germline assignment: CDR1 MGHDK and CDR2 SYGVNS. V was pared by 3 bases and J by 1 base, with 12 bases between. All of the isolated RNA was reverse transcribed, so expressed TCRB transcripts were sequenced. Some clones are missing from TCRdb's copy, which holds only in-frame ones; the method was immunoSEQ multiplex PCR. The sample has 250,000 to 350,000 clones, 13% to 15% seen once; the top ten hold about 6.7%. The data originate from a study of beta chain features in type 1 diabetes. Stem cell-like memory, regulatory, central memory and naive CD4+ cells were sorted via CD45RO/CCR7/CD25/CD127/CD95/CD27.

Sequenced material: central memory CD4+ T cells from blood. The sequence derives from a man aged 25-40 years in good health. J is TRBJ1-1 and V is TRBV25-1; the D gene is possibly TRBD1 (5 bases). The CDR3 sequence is CASSDDVGANTEAFF. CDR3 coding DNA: TGTGCCAGCAGTGATGATGTTGGGGCGAACACTGAAGCTTTCTTT. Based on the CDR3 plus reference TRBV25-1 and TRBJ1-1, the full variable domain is EADIYQTPRYLVIGTGKKITLECSQTMGHDKMYWYQQDPGMELHLIHYSYGVNSTEKGDLSSESTVSRIRTEHFPLTLESARPSHTSQYLCASSDDVGANTEAFFGQGTRLTVV.